Presented here are 12 T cell receptor beta chains from one specimen sequenced in a study of spatial heterogeneity in lung cancer. A single record per CDR3 protein comes from TCRdb applying MiXCR to the 5' RACE reads. The repertoire holds some 7,000 distinct CDR3 sequences, around 7% seen once, with over 70% in the top ten. Documented time point: sample taken at primary tumor resection. Whole RNA obtained from tumor, nontumor lung or frozen PBMC underwent sequencing without sorting. This specimen consisted of PBMCs, obtained at surgery. The receptors were sampled from a male donor with early-stage non-small cell lung cancer.

This clonotype has ten or more counts. Little can be read into the size of this beta chain, an off-target read in a library designed for alpha chains. This chain uses TRBV20-1 with TRBJ1-1, with D unresolved. Deletions cut 8 bases from V and 1 base from J, with 14 bases between. The CDR3 totals 13 residues. Germline V CDR1 and CDR2: DFQATT, SNEGSKA (reference sequence). The CDR3 bases are TGCAGTCCATCAGAACCAGCGAACACTGAAGCTTTCTTT. Translating gives CSPSEPANTEAFF.

This clonotype has just a few counts. Since it is a stray read in a library aimed at alpha chains, this beta chain has a size that is not meaningful. This chain uses TRBV3-1 with TRBJ2-2; weak D call: TRBD2 (5 bases). Germline CDR1 and CDR2: LGHDT and YNNKEL (reference sequence). This CDR3 is 17 amino acids long. V was cut by 1 base and J by 5 bases, with 17 bases left in between. The CDR3 nucleotides read TGTGCCAGCAGCCAAGTCTCGGACTCCCGTAGAACCGGGGAGCTGTTTTTT. Protein: CASSQVSDSRRTGELFF.

This clonotype is categorized as medium-sized. This beta chain is an unintended read in a library built for alpha chains; its size means little. CDR3: CASSQARSTGELFF. The CDR3 region has the DNA TGTGCCAGCAGCCAAGCCCGAAGCACCGGGGAGCTGTTTTTT. The chain joins TRBV3-1 to TRBJ2-2; D gene ambiguous. The V gene lost 1 base and the J gene lost 4 bases, with 7 bases spanning the gap. This CDR3 spans 14 amino acids. Per the germline V gene, CDR1 is LGHDT and CDR2 is YNNKEL (reference sequence). Together with reference TRBV3-1 and TRBJ2-2, the CDR3 gives the full variable domain: DTAVSQTPKYLVTQMGNDKSIKCEQNLGHDTMYWYKQDSKKFLKIMFSYNNKELIINETVPNRFSPKSPDKAHLNLHINSLELGDSAVYFCASSQARSTGELFFGEGSRLTVL.

The table lists this clonotype with many counts. The library was built for alpha chains, so this beta chain is an off-target read and its size means little. V usage is TRBV28 and J usage is TRBJ2-3; a possible D gene is TRBD1 (6 bases). The V and J ends lost 8 bases and 1 base respectively, with 13 bases between them. Germline CDR1 reads MDHEN; CDR2 reads SYDVKM. The CDR3 totals 14 residues. DNA of the CDR3: TGTGCCAGCTCGACAGGCCCTCGCACAGATACGCAGTATTTT. Encoded protein: CASSTGPRTDTQYF.

The table lists this clonotype with many counts. This beta chain came through as a stray read in a library set up for alpha chains, and its size says little. The rearrangement joins TRBV7-9 to TRBJ1-2, with 7 bases that match TRBD1. The V gene end was trimmed by 6 bases and the J gene end by 0 bases; junction bases not matched to a gene: 13. This CDR3 region has 17 residues. Per germline, CDR1 SEHNR and CDR2 FQNEAQ (reference sequence). In DNA form, the CDR3 reads TGTGCCAGCAGTCGAACAGGGGTTTCACCACCTAACTATGGCTACACCTTC. Its protein is CASSRTGVSPPNYGYTF.

This clonotype was counted at least ten times. Within a library made for alpha chains, this beta chain is off target, and its count is uninformative. This rearrangement joins TRBV24-1 to TRBJ2-2; the D gene is possibly TRBD1 (6 bases). V shed 9 bases and J shed 3 bases, with 13 bases lying between them. Germline lookup yields CDR1 KGHDR and CDR2 SFDVKD. CDR3 size: 14 residues. CDR3 sequence (DNA): TGTGCCACCCGGCCAGGGGCCGACACCGGGGAGCTGTTTTTT. It codes for CATRPGADTGELFF.

There are many counts of this clonotype. In a library made to pick up alpha chains, this beta chain is a stray read with a size that means little. The chain employs TRBV20-1 and TRBJ2-7, with D perhaps being TRBD1 or TRBD2 (5 bases each). Trimming took off 3 bases at V and 2 bases at J, with 14 bases between the two ends. Per germline, CDR1 DFQATT and CDR2 SNEGSKA (reference sequence). The CDR3 runs 14 residues. The CDR3, as DNA: TGCAGTGCTAGGGTGGGACGGCGTCCCTACGAGCAGTACTTC. It encodes CSARVGRRPYEQYF.

This clonotype was found many times. Being off target in a library aimed at alpha chains, this beta chain has a size of little meaning. The chain recombines TRBV3-1 with TRBJ2-7; 7 bases fit TRBD1. Trimming removed 4 bases from V and 2 bases from J; junction bases left unmatched: 2. The CDR3 extends over 13 amino acids. Germline CDR1 and CDR2: LGHDT and YNNKEL (reference sequence). The CDR3 region has the DNA TGTGCCAGCAGCCGAGACAGGGCCTACGAGCAGTACTTC. Its protein product is CASSRDRAYEQYF.

In its sample, this clonotype was seen many times. In a library made to pick up alpha chains, this beta chain is a stray read with a size that means little. This chain joins TRBV27 and TRBJ2-3; D is ambiguous. CDR1 and CDR2 (germline): MNHEY, SMNVEV (reference sequence). V lost 5 bases to trimming and J lost 0 bases, with 9 bases between them. This CDR3 spans 14 amino acids. The CDR3 DNA sequence: TGTGCCAGCAGTGCCGGAATTAGCACAGATACGCAGTATTTT. Translation gives CASSAGISTDTQYF.

This clonotype was seen repeatedly, ten times or more. A library prepared for alpha chains yielded this beta chain as an off-target read; its size is of little meaning. CDR3 DNA: TGTGCCAGCAGTGAAGTTCCAGGGGGCGCGGGAGAGACCCAGTACTTC. Its protein product is CASSEVPGGAGETQYF. The V call is TRBV2, the J call TRBJ2-5; TRBD1 aligns across 8 bases. The germline V gene encodes CDR1 SNHLY and CDR2 FYNNEI. The CDR3 consists of 16 residues. With 1 base clipped from V and 4 bases from J, the junction kept 8 bases outside the gene matches.

In this sample, this clonotype turned up a few times. This beta chain is an unintended read in a library built for alpha chains; its size means little. The chain couples TRBV3-1 to TRBJ2-3; 7 nucleotides agree with TRBD2. Trimming cost V 1 base and J 12 bases; bases outside gene matches: 10. CDR3 length equals 14 residues. Germline V lookup: CDR1 LGHDT, CDR2 YNNKEL (reference sequence). CDR3: CASSQVGAGAKQYF. CDR3 nucleotides: TGTGCCAGCAGCCAAGTTGGGGCGGGAGCCAAACAGTATTTT.

In its sample, this clonotype was seen many times. Being off target in a library aimed at alpha chains, this beta chain has a size of little meaning. The genes are TRBV7-8 and TRBJ2-7; weak D call: TRBD2 (5 bases). Trimming shortened V by 7 bases and J by 3 bases, and 10 bases separated the two germline ends. The CDR3 length is 12 residues. The germline CDR1 and CDR2 sequences are SGHVS and FQNEAQ. CDR3 amino acids: CASTLRGYEQYF. In DNA, the CDR3 is TGTGCCAGCACCCTTCGGGGCTACGAGCAGTACTTC. The full variable domain, rest sourced from reference TRBV7-8 and TRBJ2-7, is GAGVSQSPRYKVAKRGQDVALRCDPISGHVSLFWYQQALGQGPEFLTYFQNEAQLDKSGLPSDRFFAERPEGSVSTLKIQRTQQEDSAVYLCASTLRGYEQYFGPGTRLTVT.